This T cell receptor beta chain was captured by sequencing in a study of blood T cell repertoires in COVID-19. Turning to the study itself: In each case, the material was cDNA or gDNA derived from T cells, B-cell-depleted T cells, or PBMCs.

The data were produced by immunoSEQ multiplex PCR, yet TCRdb's version contains in-frame clones alone and is incomplete. Of about 210,000 clones listed, roughly 90% are singletons. Participants reported their clinical history, and cohort assignment relied on those reports. This CDR3 is 16 amino acids long. Specimen: PBMCs or T cells enriched from blood (not recorded which). This sequence joins TRBV21-1 and TRBJ2-4; the table's D call, TRBD2, was not checked against the DNA. TRBV21-1 is listed as a pseudogene. This TCR was sampled from a man aged 18-30 years with acute COVID-19. The CDR3 region is CASSKELALAKNIQYF. The CDR3 nucleotides read TGTGCCAGCAGCAAAGAATTAGCGCTAGCCAAAAACATTCAGTACTTC.